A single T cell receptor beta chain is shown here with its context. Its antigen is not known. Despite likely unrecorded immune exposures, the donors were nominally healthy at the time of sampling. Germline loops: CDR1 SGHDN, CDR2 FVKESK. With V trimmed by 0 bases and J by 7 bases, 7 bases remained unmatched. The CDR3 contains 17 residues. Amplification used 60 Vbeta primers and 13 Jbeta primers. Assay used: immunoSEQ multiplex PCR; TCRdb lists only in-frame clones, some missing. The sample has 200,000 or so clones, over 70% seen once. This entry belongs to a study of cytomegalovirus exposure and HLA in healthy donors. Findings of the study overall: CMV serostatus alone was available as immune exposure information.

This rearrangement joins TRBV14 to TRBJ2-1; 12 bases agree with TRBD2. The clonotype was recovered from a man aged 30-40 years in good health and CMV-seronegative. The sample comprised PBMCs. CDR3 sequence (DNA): TGTGCCAGCAGCCAAGATCATGGGACTAGCGGGTCAAATGAGCAGTTCTTC. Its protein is CASSQDHGTSGSNEQFF.